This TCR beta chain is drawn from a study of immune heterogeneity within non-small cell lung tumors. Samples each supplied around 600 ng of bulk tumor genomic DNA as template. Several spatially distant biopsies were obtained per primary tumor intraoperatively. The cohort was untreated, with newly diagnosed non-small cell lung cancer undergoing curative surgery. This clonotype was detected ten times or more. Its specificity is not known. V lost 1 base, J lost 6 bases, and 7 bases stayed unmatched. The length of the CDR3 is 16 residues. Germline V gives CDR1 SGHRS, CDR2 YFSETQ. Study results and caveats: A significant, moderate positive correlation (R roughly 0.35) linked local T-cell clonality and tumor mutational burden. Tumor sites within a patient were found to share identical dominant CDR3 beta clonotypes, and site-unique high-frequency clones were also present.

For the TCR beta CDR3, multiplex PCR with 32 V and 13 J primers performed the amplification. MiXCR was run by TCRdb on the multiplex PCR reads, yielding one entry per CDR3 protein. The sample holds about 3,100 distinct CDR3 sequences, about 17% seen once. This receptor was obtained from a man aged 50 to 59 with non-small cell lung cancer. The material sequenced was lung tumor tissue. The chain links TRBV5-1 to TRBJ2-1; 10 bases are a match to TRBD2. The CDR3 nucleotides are TGCGCCAGCAGCTTGTCGGCCAGCGGGAGGGCCAATGAGCAGTTCTTC. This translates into CASSLSASGRANEQFF.